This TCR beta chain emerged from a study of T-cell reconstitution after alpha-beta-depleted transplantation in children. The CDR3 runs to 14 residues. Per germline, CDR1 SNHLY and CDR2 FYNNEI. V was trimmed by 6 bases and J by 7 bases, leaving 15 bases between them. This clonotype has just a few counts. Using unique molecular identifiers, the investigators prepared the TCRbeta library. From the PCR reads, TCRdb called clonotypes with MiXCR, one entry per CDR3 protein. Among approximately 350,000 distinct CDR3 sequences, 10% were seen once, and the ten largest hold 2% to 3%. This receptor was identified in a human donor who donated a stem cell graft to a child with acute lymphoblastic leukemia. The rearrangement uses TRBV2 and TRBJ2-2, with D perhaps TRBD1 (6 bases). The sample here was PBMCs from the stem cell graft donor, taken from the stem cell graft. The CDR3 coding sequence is TGTGCCAGCAGGGAACAGGGTACGGACGGGGAGCTGTTTTTT. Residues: CASREQGTDGELFF.